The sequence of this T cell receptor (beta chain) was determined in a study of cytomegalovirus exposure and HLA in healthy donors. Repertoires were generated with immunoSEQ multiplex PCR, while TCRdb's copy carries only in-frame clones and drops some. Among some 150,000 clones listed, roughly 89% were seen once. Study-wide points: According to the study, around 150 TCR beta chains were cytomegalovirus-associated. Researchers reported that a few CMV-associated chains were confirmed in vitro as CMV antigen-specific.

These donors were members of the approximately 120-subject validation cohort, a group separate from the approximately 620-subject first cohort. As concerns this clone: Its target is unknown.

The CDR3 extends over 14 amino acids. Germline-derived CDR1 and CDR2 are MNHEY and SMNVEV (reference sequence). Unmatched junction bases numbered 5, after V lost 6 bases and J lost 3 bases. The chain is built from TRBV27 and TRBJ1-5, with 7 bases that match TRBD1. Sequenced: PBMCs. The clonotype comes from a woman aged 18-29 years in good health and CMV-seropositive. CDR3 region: CASRTQGNNQPQHF. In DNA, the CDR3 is TGTGCCAGCAGAACACAGGGGAACAATCAGCCCCAGCATTTT.